This is a list of T cell receptor beta chains from one sample in a study of neoadjuvant nivolumab and ipilimumab in lung cancer. TCRdb's copy holds only in-frame clones and misses some; the assay was immunoSEQ multiplex PCR. The sample consists of about 18,000 clones, around 87% of them appearing once. The source was peripheral blood, collected before neoadjuvant nivolumab, alone or with ipilimumab. The receptors derive from an adult with non-small cell lung cancer. Each CDR3 is given with its conserved first and last residue. Fields, in order: D gene, V gene, CDR3 protein. The D gene is left open where the match is weak.

>TRBD1|TRBV15
CATSRDPGQGADTQYF
>.|TRBV7-2
CASSPRSGNIQYF
>.|TRBV5-1
CASSLGVSGNQPQHF
>TRBD1|TRBV30
CAWSVGTGNEKLFF
>.|TRBV5-6
CASSLTPTGNTEAFF
>TRBD1|TRBV27
CASSAAGTGDYTF
>TRBD2|TRBV18
CASSPQAGEAEFF
>TRBD1|TRBV5-4
CASSGTGAYGYTF
>.|TRBV29-1
CSGYRADAEAFF
>TRBD1|TRBV7-9
CASRRTTGGLVAFF
>.|TRBV6-4
CASSDSNLDNEQFF
>TRBD1|TRBV18
CASSPGTGLSYEQYF
>TRBD1|TRBV11-3
CASSSGTGGGEQYF
>.|TRBV5-1
CASSFGPQGDNEQFF
>.|TRBV7-2
CASSPRAGEQPQHF
>.|TRBV5-1
CASSWTRETQYF
>TRBD2|TRBV30
CAYTRAGDYEQYF
>.|TRBV5-4
CASRDPSGAGELFF
>TRBD1|TRBV6-6
CASRNGQGAFRTEAFF
>TRBD2|TRBV9
CASSVGAGGPLETQYF
>.|TRBV6-5
CASSSSQVDGYTF
>.|TRBV6-1
CASSEASGSAAFF
>TRBD2|TRBV28
CASSIPRGGHNEQFF
>.|TRBV30
CAWSVGHLGRGDTQYF
>.|TRBV14
CASSQLGRMNTEAFF
>.|TRBV5-4
CASSLAGRPFEAFF
>TRBD2|TRBV7-2
CASKIAGGREQFF
>.|TRBV20-1
CSARHGYEQYF
>.|TRBV29-1
CSVEGGGGQETQYF
>.|TRBV29-1
CSVEKVGITGELFF
>.|TRBV9
CASSPSTSVWQFF
>.|TRBV4-3
CASSQEGRAYYGYTF
>TRBD2|TRBV18
CASSPAGGSGELFF